This record looks at one T cell receptor beta chain sequence and its context. Its antigen is not known. The CDR3 loop spans 14 amino acids. CDR1 is GTSNPN, CDR2 SVGIG, per germline (reference sequence). The junction had 6 bases not matched to a gene; V was cut back by 0 bases and J by 8 bases. This entry is derived from a study of T cell responses to AZD1222 COVID-19 vaccine. Background on the study: Second doses were pooled across both intervals (about 4 or about 12 weeks). Study outcomes and limitations: With dominance at 160-218 and 743-854, vaccine-associated CD4 TCRs spanned spike. White British donors predominated, females outnumbered males, and clonal diversity was possibly underestimated.

Profiling relied on immunoSEQ multiplex PCR, and the TCRdb table lists in-frame clones only, not all of them. The top ten clones hold 3% to 5% of a sample with under 200,000 clones, approximately 95% of them seen once. The receptor comes from an adult in good health. The starting material was peripheral blood, obtained on day 0 of AZD1222 vaccination. This rearrangement joins TRBV30 to TRBJ1-5, with TRBD1 matching over 8 bases. The CDR3 loop reads CAWSVDRGHEPQHF. For the CDR3, the DNA is TGTGCCTGGAGTGTCGACAGGGGTCATGAGCCCCAGCATTTT.